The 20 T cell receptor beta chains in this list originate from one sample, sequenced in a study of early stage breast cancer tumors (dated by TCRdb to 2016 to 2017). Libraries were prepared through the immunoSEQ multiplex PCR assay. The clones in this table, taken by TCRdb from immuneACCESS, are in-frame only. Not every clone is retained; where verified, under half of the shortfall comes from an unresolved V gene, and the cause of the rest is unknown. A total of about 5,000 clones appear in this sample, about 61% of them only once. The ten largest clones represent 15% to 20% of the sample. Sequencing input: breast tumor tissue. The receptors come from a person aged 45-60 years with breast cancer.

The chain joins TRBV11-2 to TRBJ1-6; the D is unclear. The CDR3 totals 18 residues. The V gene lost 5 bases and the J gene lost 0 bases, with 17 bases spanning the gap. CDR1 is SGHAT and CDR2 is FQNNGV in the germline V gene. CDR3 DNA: TGTGCCAGCAGCAGCATCGGGAGCAGAAGCTCCTATAATTCACCCCTCCACTTT. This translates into CASSSIGSRSSYNSPLHF.

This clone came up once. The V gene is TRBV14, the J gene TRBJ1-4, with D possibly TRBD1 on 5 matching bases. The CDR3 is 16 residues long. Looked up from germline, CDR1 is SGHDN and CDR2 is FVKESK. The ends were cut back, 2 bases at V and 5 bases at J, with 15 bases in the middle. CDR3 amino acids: CASSQTDRGANEKLFF. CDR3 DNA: TGTGCCAGCAGCCAAACCGACAGAGGAGCAAATGAAAAACTGTTTTTT.

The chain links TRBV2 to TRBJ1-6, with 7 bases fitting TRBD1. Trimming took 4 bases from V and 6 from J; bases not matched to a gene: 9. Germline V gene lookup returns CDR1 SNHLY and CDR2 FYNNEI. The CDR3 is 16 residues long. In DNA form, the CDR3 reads TGTGCCAGCAGTGTCTGGGACAGTCCTTTTAATTCACCCCTCCACTTT. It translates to CASSVWDSPFNSPLHF.

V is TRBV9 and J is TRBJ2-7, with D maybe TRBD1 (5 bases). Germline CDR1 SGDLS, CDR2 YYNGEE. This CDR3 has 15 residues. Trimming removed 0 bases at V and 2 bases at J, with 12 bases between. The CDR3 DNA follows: TGTGCCAGCAGCGTAGCAGGAGACAGTACCTACGAGCAGTACTTC. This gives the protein CASSVAGDSTYEQYF.

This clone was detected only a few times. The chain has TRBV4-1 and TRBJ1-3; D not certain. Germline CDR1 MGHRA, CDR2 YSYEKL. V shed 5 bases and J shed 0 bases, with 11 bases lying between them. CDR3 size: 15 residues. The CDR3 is CASSESPGSGNTIYF. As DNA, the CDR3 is TGCGCCAGCAGCGAGAGCCCCGGCTCTGGAAACACCATATATTTT.

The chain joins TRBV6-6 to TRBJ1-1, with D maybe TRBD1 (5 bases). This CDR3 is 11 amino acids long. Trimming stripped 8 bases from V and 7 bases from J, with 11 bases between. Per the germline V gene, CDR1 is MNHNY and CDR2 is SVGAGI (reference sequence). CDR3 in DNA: TGTGCCAGCCTCTGGGGCAATGAAGCTTTCTTT. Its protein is CASLWGNEAFF.

The CDR3 bases are TGTGCCAGCAGCAAAACTGGACGGGACAGGACCTCGAACACCGGGGAGCTGTTTTTT. Its translation: CASSKTGRDRTSNTGELFF. This chain joins TRBV21-1 and TRBJ2-2; the D segment call TRBD1 is taken from the table without a DNA check. TRBV21-1 is listed as a pseudogene. The CDR3 runs 19 residues.

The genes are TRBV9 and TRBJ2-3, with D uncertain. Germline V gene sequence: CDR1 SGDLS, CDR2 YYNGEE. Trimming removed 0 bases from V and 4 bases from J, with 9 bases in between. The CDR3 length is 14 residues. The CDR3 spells CASSVEGRPDTQYF. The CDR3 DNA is TGTGCCAGCAGCGTAGAAGGCAGACCAGATACGCAGTATTTT.

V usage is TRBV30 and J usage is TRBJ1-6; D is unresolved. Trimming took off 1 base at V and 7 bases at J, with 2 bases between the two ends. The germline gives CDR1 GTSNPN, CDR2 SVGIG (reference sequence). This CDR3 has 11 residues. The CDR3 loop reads CAWSGNSPLHF. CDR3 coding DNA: TGTGCCTGGAGTGGGAATTCACCCCTCCACTTT.

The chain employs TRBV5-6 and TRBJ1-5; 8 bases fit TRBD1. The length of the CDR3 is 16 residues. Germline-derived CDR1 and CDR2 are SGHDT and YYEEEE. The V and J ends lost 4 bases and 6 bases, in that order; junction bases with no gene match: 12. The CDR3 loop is CASSIRTGGGGQPQHF. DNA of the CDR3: TGTGCCAGCAGCATCAGAACAGGGGGTGGCGGTCAGCCCCAGCATTTT.

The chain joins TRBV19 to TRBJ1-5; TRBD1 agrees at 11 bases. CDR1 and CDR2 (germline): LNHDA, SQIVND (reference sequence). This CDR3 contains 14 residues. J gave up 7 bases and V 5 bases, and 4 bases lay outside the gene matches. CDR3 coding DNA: TGTGCCAGTAGTGTGCGGACAGGGGGCCAGCCCCAGCATTTT. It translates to CASSVRTGGQPQHF.

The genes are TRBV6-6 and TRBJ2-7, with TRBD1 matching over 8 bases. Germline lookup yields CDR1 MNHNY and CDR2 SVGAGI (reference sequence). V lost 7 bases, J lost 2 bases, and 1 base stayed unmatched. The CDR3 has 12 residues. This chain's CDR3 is CASTTGAYEQYF. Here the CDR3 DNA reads TGTGCCAGCACGACAGGGGCCTACGAGCAGTACTTC.

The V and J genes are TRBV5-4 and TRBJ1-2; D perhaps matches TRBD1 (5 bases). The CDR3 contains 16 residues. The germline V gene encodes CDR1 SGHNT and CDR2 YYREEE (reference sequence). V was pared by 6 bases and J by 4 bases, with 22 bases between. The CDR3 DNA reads TGTGCCAGCATCCTACTTCCGGCAGGGATCCTCTATGGCTACACCTTC. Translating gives CASILLPAGILYGYTF.

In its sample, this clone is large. This CDR3 is CASSYQPTGSYEQYF. DNA of the CDR3: TGTGCCAGCTCATACCAGCCGACAGGATCCTACGAGCAGTACTTC. The chain links TRBV18 to TRBJ2-7; D possibly corresponds to TRBD1 (6 bases). In germline, CDR1 is KGHSH, CDR2 LQKENI. The CDR3 is 15 amino acids. Trimming shortened V by 5 bases and J by 1 base, and 15 bases separated the two germline ends.

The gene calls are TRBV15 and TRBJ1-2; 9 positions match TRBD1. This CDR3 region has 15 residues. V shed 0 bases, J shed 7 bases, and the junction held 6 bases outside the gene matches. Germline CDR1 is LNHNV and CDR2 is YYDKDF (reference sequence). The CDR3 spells CATSRDPGQGRGYTF. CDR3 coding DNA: TGTGCCACCAGCAGAGATCCGGGACAGGGCCGTGGCTACACCTTC.

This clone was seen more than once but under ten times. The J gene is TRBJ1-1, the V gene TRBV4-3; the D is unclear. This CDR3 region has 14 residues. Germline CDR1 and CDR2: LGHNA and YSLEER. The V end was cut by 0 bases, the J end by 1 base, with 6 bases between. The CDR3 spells CASSQDPGNTEAFF. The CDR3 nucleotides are TGCGCCAGCAGCCAAGATCCGGGGAACACTGAAGCTTTCTTT.

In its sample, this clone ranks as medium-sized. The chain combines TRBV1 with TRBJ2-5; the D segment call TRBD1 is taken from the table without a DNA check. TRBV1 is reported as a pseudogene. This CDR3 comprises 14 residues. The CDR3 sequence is CTSSPPGTGETQYF. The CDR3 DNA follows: TGCACCAGCAGCCCACCCGGGACAGGCGAGACCCAGTACTTC.

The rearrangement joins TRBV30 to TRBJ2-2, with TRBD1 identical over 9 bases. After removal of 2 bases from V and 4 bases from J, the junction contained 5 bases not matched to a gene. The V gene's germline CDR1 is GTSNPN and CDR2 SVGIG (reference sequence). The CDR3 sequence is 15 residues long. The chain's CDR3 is CAWSFRDRVTGELFF. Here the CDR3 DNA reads TGTGCCTGGAGTTTCCGGGACAGGGTCACCGGGGAGCTGTTTTTT.

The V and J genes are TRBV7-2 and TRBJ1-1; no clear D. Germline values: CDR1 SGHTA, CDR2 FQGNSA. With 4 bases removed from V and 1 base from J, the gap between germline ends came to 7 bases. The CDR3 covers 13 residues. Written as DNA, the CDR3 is TGTGCCAGCAGCTCGACACAGAACACTGAAGCTTTCTTT. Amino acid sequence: CASSSTQNTEAFF.

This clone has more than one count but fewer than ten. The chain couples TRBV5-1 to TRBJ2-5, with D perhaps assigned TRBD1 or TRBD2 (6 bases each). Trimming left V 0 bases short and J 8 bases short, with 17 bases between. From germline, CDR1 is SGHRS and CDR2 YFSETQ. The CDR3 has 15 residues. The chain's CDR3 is CASSLDFDRRETQYF. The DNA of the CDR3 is TGCGCCAGCAGCTTGGATTTCGACAGGAGGGAAACCCAGTACTTC.